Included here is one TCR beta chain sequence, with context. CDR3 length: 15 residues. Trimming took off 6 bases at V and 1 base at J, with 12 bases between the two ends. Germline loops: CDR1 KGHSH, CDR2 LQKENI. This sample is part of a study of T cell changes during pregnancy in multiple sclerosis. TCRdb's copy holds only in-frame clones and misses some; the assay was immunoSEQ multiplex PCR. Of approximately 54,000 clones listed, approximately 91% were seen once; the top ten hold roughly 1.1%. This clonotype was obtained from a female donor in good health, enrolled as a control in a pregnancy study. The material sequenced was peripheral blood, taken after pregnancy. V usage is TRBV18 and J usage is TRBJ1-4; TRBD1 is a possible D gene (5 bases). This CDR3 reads CASSPDRQTNEKLFF. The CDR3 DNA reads TGTGCCAGCTCCCCCGACAGACAAACTAATGAAAAACTGTTTTTT.